Below are 20 T cell receptor beta chains sequenced from a single sample in a study of cytomegalovirus exposure and HLA in healthy donors. Amplification used 60 Vbeta primers and 13 Jbeta primers. Profiling relied on immunoSEQ multiplex PCR, and the TCRdb table lists in-frame clones only, not all of them. The repertoire holds about 150,000 clones, with approximately 80% as singletons. Sequencing input: PBMCs. The receptors originated from a boy aged 2 to 10 in good health and CMV-seronegative.

The chain recombines TRBV6-1 with TRBJ2-2; 8 nucleotides agree with TRBD1. V gave up 6 bases and J gave up 6 bases; unmatched junction bases: 9. The CDR3 runs to 15 residues. Germline V gene sequence: CDR1 MNHNS, CDR2 SASEGT. The CDR3 sequence: CASRIDRGVPGELFF. The CDR3 region has the DNA TGTGCCAGCAGGATAGACAGGGGTGTCCCCGGGGAGCTGTTTTTT.

The V gene is TRBV6-1, the J gene TRBJ1-1; 10 bases are a match to TRBD1. Germline trimming cut 5 bases from V and 3 bases from J; bases unmatched to any gene: 3. Per the germline V gene, CDR1 is MNHNS and CDR2 is SASEGT. The CDR3 has 14 amino acids. In nucleotides, the CDR3 is TGTGCCAGCAGTAGAGGGACAGGGGACACTGAAGCTTTCTTT. Amino acid sequence: CASSRGTGDTEAFF.

This clone has a single count. The chain uses TRBV5-8 and TRBJ2-4; D unclear. Germline CDR1 is SGHTS and CDR2 is YDEGEE. The CDR3 runs 12 residues. V was pared by 1 base and J by 6 bases, with 5 bases between. The CDR3 spells CASSLPGNIQYF. The DNA of the CDR3 is TGTGCCAGCAGCTTGCCAGGAAACATTCAGTACTTC.

The chain uses TRBV27 and TRBJ2-5; 10 bases fit TRBD1. The V and J ends lost 6 bases and 11 bases, in that order; junction bases with no gene match: 12. Germline V CDR1 and CDR2: MNHEY, SMNVEV (reference sequence). This CDR3 contains 14 residues. The CDR3 region has the DNA TGTGCCAGCAGGCCCCCGCGGACAGGGGGGGAGCAGTACTTC. Encoded protein: CASRPPRTGGEQYF.

The chain uses TRBV19 and TRBJ1-5, with 8 bases matching TRBD1. With 9 bases clipped from V and 2 bases from J, the junction kept 15 bases outside the gene matches. Per the germline V gene, CDR1 is LNHDA and CDR2 is SQIVND (reference sequence). CDR3 length: 17 amino acids. The CDR3 sequence: CASRDRHTPGGNQPQHF. In DNA form, the CDR3 reads TGTGCCAGCCGGGACAGGCATACTCCCGGGGGCAATCAGCCCCAGCATTTT.

The J gene is TRBJ2-7, the V gene TRBV28; no definite D call. Germline V gives CDR1 MDHEN, CDR2 SYDVKM. V was shortened by 3 bases and J by 3 bases, with 15 bases between the two germline ends. The CDR3 loop spans 15 amino acids. The CDR3 is CASSFGGGNNYEQYF. Written as DNA, the CDR3 is TGTGCCAGCAGTTTCGGCGGCGGAAATAACTACGAGCAGTACTTC.

The chain carries TRBV4-2 and TRBJ2-6; tentatively, D is TRBD2 (5 bases). The CDR3 sequence is 16 residues long. V was trimmed by 0 bases and J by 4 bases, leaving 10 bases between them. Germline CDR1 reads LGHNA; CDR2 reads YNFKEQ. As DNA, the CDR3 is TGTGCCAGCAGCCAAGATGGGGAGAGCGGGGCCAACGTCCTGACTTTC. It is translated as CASSQDGESGANVLTF.

The chain links TRBV7-2 to TRBJ2-5; TRBD1 matches at 8 bases. J lost 2 bases, V lost 5 bases, and 4 bases had no gene match. The CDR3 has 14 residues. Germline V gene lookup returns CDR1 SGHTA and CDR2 FQGNSA. CDR3 nucleotides: TGTGCCAGCAGCCCCCGACAGGGGCAAGAGACCCAGTACTTC. It codes for CASSPRQGQETQYF.

The chain recombines TRBV30 with TRBJ2-3; 7 bases are shared with TRBD2. This CDR3 is 14 amino acids long. Trimming cost V 4 bases and J 5 bases; bases outside gene matches: 9. The V gene's germline CDR1 is GTSNPN and CDR2 SVGIG (reference sequence). The CDR3 coding sequence is TGTGCCTGGACGGGGGGTGGGCAGCGAGATACGCAGTATTTT. This encodes CAWTGGGQRDTQYF. The full variable domain, rest sourced from reference TRBV30 and TRBJ2-3, is SQTIHQWPATLVQPVGSPLSLECTVEGTSNPNLYWYRQAAGRGLQLLFYSVGIGQISSEVPQNLSASRPQDRQFILSSKKLLLSDSGFYLCAWTGGGQRDTQYFGPGTRLTVL.

This clone was counted a single time. Relative to the germline gene, one junction end is altered; a read error may explain this. This chain links TRBV7-9 with TRBJ2-7; D call uncertain. The CDR3 sequence is 17 residues long. Germline V gives CDR1 SEHNR, CDR2 FQNEAQ (reference sequence). The chain's CDR3 is CSSSLALPADRSYEQYF. The CDR3 DNA reads TGTTCCAGCAGCTTAGCCCTACCCGCTGATCGCTCCTACGAGCAGTACTTC.

This clone was seen a single time. The J gene is TRBJ1-6, the V gene TRBV6-5; no clear D. This CDR3 is built from 14 residues. Trimming removed 6 bases at V and 8 bases at J, with 14 bases between. Germline V lookup: CDR1 MNHEY, CDR2 SVGAGI. This chain's CDR3 is CASSRTDSDSPLHF. CDR3 DNA sequence: TGTGCCAGCAGCCGTACGGACTCTGATTCACCCCTCCACTTT.

The chain uses TRBV21-1 and TRBJ2-1; the D call of TRBD2 is as the table states it, not checked on the DNA. TRBV21-1 is deemed a pseudogene. This CDR3 is 16 amino acids long. The CDR3 protein is CASSPGTSGGCHEQFF. The CDR3 DNA reads as TGTGCCAGCAGCCCAGGGACTAGCGGGGGTTGCCATGAGCAGTTCTTC.

V gene TRBV30 combines with J gene TRBJ1-1; D uncertain. Looked up from germline, CDR1 is GTSNPN and CDR2 is SVGIG (reference sequence). V was shortened by 7 bases and J by 3 bases, with 6 bases between the two germline ends. The CDR3 consists of 10 residues. This chain's CDR3 is CASRDTEAFF. CDR3 nucleotides: TGTGCCTCCCGAGACACTGAAGCTTTCTTT.

The V call is TRBV6-1, the J call TRBJ1-6, with 9 positions matching TRBD1. J was trimmed by 9 bases and V by 6 bases; bases with no gene match: 9. The length of the CDR3 is 15 residues. CDR1 is MNHNS and CDR2 is SASEGT in the germline V gene. CDR3 residues: CASSSGTGYGSPLHF. CDR3 in DNA: TGTGCCAGCAGCTCCGGGACAGGGTATGGTTCACCCCTCCACTTT.

This sequence joins TRBV10-3 and TRBJ2-5, with TRBD1 identical over 8 bases. The end of the DNA fits TRBJ2-7 better, so the J call may be wrong. The CDR3 extends over 14 amino acids. Germline-derived CDR1 and CDR2 are ENHRY and SYGVKD. The CDR3 loop reads CAITDGQGSYEQYF. The CDR3 DNA sequence: TGTGCCATCACCGATGGACAGGGATCGTACGAGCAGTACTTC.

The chain carries TRBV7-2 and TRBJ2-5, with D possibly TRBD2 on 7 matching bases. In germline, CDR1 is SGHTA, CDR2 FQGNSA. Trimming stripped 3 bases from V and 4 bases from J, with 12 bases between. The CDR3 runs to 14 residues. The CDR3 nucleotides read TGTGCCAGCAGCTTCGATAGGGGGGGAGAGACCCAGTACTTC. This translates into CASSFDRGGETQYF.

The chain employs TRBV6-5 and TRBJ2-1; D possibly corresponds to TRBD2 (6 bases). The CDR3 consists of 12 residues. V lost 5 bases, J lost 10 bases, and 12 bases lay in between. Germline CDR1 MNHEY, CDR2 SVGAGI. The CDR3 nucleotides read TGTGCCAGCAGTGAGACTAGTGTCGAGCAGTTCTTC. It encodes CASSETSVEQFF.

This clone was seen a single time. The rearrangement uses TRBV5-5 and TRBJ2-1; no clear D. The CDR3 has 15 amino acids. Germline values: CDR1 SGHKS, CDR2 YYEKEE (reference sequence). The V end lost 4 bases, the J end lost 5 bases, and 16 bases lay between the germline ends. CDR3: CASSPNSIPNNEQFF. The CDR3 nucleotides read TGTGCCAGCAGCCCTAACAGCATACCGAACAATGAGCAGTTCTTC.

The V and J genes are TRBV7-3 and TRBJ2-7; 11 bases fit TRBD1. The CDR3 loop spans 15 amino acids. Germline V gives CDR1 SGHTA, CDR2 FQGTGA. Germline trimming cut 1 base from V and 6 bases from J; bases unmatched to any gene: 5. CDR3 DNA sequence: TGTGCCAGCAGCTTAAATTCCGGGACAGGGGGCGAGCAGTACTTC. Amino acid sequence: CASSLNSGTGGEQYF.

This clone has only one observation. The chain joins TRBV5-5 to TRBJ2-7; D gene uncertain. Trimming cost V 2 bases and J 3 bases, with 3 bases left between them. Germline CDR1 reads SGHKS; CDR2 reads YYEKEE (reference sequence). CDR3 length: 11 residues. Here the CDR3 reads CASSFSYEQYF. As DNA, the CDR3 is TGTGCCAGCAGCTTCAGCTACGAGCAGTACTTC.